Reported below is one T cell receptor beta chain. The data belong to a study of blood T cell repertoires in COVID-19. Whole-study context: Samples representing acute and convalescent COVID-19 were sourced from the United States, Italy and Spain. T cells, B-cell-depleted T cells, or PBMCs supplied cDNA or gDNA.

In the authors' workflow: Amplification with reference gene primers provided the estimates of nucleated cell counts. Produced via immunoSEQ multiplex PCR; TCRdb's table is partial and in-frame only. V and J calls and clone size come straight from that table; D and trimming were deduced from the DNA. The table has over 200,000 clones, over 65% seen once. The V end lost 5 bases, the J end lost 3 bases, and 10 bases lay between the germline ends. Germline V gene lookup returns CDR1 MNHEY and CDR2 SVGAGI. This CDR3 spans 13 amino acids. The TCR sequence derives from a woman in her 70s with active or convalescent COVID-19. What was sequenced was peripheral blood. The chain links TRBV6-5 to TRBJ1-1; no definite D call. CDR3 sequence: CASSRGKDTEAFF. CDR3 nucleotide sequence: TGTGCCAGCAGTCGAGGTAAGGACACTGAAGCTTTCTTT.